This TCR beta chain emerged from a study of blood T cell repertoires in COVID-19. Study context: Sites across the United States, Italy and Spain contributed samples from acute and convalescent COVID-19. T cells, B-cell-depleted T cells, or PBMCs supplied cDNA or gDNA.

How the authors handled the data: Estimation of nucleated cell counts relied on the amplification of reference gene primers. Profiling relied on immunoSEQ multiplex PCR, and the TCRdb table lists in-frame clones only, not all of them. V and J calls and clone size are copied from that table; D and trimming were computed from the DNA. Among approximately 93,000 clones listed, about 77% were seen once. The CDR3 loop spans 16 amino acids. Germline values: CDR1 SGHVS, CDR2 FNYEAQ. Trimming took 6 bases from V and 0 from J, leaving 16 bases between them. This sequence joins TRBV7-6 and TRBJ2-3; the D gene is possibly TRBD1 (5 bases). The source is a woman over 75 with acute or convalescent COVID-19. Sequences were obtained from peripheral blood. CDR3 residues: CASRPTPTVSTDTQYF. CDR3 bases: TGTGCCAGCAGACCCACCCCGACAGTTAGCACAGATACGCAGTATTTT.